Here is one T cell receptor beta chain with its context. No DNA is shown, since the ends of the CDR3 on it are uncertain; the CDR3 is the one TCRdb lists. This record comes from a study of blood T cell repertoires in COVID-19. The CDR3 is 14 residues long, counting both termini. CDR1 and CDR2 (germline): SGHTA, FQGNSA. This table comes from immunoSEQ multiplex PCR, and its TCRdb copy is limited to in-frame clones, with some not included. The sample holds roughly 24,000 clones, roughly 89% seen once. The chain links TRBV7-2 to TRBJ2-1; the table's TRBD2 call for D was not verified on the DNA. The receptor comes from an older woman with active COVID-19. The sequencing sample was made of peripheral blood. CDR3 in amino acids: CASSFRRRGNERFF.